The 19 T cell receptor beta chains below come from one sample, sequenced in a study of shared clonotypes between healthy human individuals. Generated by immunoSEQ multiplex PCR, the TCRdb table keeps only in-frame clones and is missing some. The sample has about 87,000 clones, around half seen once. Source material: PBMCs. The receptors originated from a woman in her thirties or forties in good health. Some clones in this sample may be carry-over from other donors' samples.

This clone was seen many times. The chain links TRBV9 to TRBJ2-1; tentative D call: TRBD2 (6 bases). Germline assignment: CDR1 SGDLS and CDR2 YYNGEE. The CDR3 covers 15 residues. V lost 0 bases to trimming and J lost 4 bases, with 11 bases between them. CDR3 DNA sequence: TGTGCCAGCAGCGTAGATAGCGGAACATACAATGAGCAGTTCTTC. This sequence encodes CASSVDSGTYNEQFF.

The chain has TRBV7-9 and TRBJ2-1; D uncertain. CDR3 length: 11 residues. CDR1 SEHNR and CDR2 FQNEAQ come from the germline V gene (reference sequence). Deletions cut 8 bases from V and 5 bases from J, with 7 bases between. The DNA of the CDR3 is TGTGCCAGCGGTAGAAACAATGAGCAGTTCTTC. It encodes CASGRNNEQFF.

The J gene is TRBJ1-1, the V gene TRBV28, with 7 nucleotides matching TRBD1. V shed 8 bases and J 7 bases; nucleotides not matched to a gene: 13. CDR1 is MDHEN, CDR2 SYDVKM, per germline. The CDR3 contains 14 residues. The CDR3 sequence: CASWRLTGAVEAFF. The CDR3 region has the DNA TGTGCCAGCTGGAGGCTAACAGGGGCGGTTGAAGCTTTCTTT.

By sample fraction, this clone is medium-sized. The V gene is TRBV27, the J gene TRBJ2-5, with D perhaps matching TRBD2 (5 bases). This CDR3 is 13 amino acids long. The V end was cut by 0 bases, the J end by 3 bases, with 5 bases between. Germline CDR1 and CDR2: MNHEY and SMNVEV (reference sequence). For the CDR3, the DNA is TGTGCCAGCAGTTTATCGGAGGAAGAGACCCAGTACTTC. It is translated as CASSLSEEETQYF.

This clone came up a few times. The rearrangement joins TRBV6-1 to TRBJ2-7; 8 nucleotides match TRBD1. V gave up 4 bases and J gave up 5 bases; unmatched junction bases: 7. Germline CDR1 and CDR2: MNHNS and SASEGT. The CDR3 sequence is 14 residues long. As DNA, the CDR3 is TGTGCCAGCAGTGCACAGGGGGGTATGGACGAGCAGTACTTC. This gives the protein CASSAQGGMDEQYF.

This clone was picked up a small number of times. This sequence joins TRBV15 and TRBJ2-7; 9 bases agree with TRBD2. The CDR3 totals 17 residues. The germline V gene has CDR1 LNHNV and CDR2 YYDKDF (reference sequence). The junction had 7 bases not matched to a gene; V was cut back by 0 bases and J by 1 base. In DNA, the CDR3 is TGTGCCACCAGCAGAGATTTTAGCGGGGGACCATCCTACGAGCAGTACTTC. It codes for CATSRDFSGGPSYEQYF.

The V gene is TRBV7-2, the J gene TRBJ2-4; TRBD1 matches 9 bases. This CDR3 comprises 13 residues. Germline values: CDR1 SGHTA, CDR2 FQGNSA. V lost 3 bases to trimming and J lost 13 bases; unmatched junction nucleotides: 7. The CDR3, as DNA: TGTGCCAGCAGCTTGGGGGGGACAGGGCCACAGTACTTC. Translating gives CASSLGGTGPQYF.

The rearrangement joins TRBV29-1 to TRBJ1-2, with a tentative D call TRBD1 (5 bases). CDR1 is SQVTM and CDR2 is ANQGSEA in the germline V gene. Trimming took off 8 bases at V and 1 base at J, with 20 bases between the two ends. This CDR3 comprises 15 residues. CDR3 in amino acids: CSTEPGYGFNYGYTF. The CDR3 DNA follows: TGCAGCACCGAACCAGGGTACGGCTTTAACTATGGCTACACCTTC.

The J gene is TRBJ2-7, the V gene TRBV5-4; the D is unclear. The length of the CDR3 is 14 residues. V lost 0 bases to trimming and J lost 0 bases, with 7 bases between them. CDR1 and CDR2 (germline): SGHNT, YYREEE (reference sequence). CDR3 loop: CASSLEPSSYEQYF. In DNA form, the CDR3 reads TGTGCCAGCAGCTTGGAACCTTCCTCCTACGAGCAGTACTTC.

This clone occurred once. The chain joins TRBV28 to TRBJ1-2, with a weak D call TRBD1 (5 bases). Germline loops: CDR1 MDHEN, CDR2 SYDVKM. The length of the CDR3 is 15 residues. The V end was cut by 3 bases, the J end by 2 bases, with 13 bases between. The CDR3 DNA sequence: TGTGCCAGCAGTTTCCGGGGGACGGCAAACTATGGCTACACCTTC. Translating it yields CASSFRGTANYGYTF.

The V gene is TRBV29-1, the J gene TRBJ2-7; TRBD1 matches at 8 bases. V gave up 6 bases and J gave up 6 bases; unmatched junction bases: 13. The length of the CDR3 is 14 residues. The germline V gene has CDR1 SQVTM and CDR2 ANQGSEA. The CDR3 sequence is CSVTRTGSYSEQYF. In DNA, the CDR3 is TGCAGCGTGACAAGGACAGGGAGCTATAGCGAGCAGTACTTC.

CDR3 sequence reads: CASSVQSSGNTIYF. The CDR3 coding sequence is TGTGCCAGCAGCGTCCAGAGCTCTGGAAACACCATATATTTT. This chain connects TRBV9 to TRBJ1-3; D gene ambiguous. CDR1 is SGDLS and CDR2 is YYNGEE in the germline V gene. The CDR3 has 14 amino acids. Trimming removed 2 bases at V and 0 bases at J, with 6 bases between.

This clone came up many times. The rearrangement links TRBV14 to TRBJ1-3; no reliable D call. The CDR3 contains 15 residues. Per germline, CDR1 SGHDN and CDR2 FVKESK. V gave up 4 bases and J gave up 7 bases, with 17 bases separating them. DNA for the CDR3: TGTGCCAGCAGCCCCTCGGGGTTTAGTTTCAACACCATATATTTT. It translates to CASSPSGFSFNTIYF.

The chain joins TRBV5-6 to TRBJ1-2; D is possibly TRBD1 (5 bases). V dropped 1 base and J dropped 4 bases, with 17 bases sitting between them. The CDR3 extends over 16 amino acids. Germline V gene data show CDR1 as SGHDT and CDR2 as YYEEEE. CDR3 sequence (DNA): TGTGCCAGCAGCTTGTCGTTGTCAGGGATAATCTATGGCTACACCTTC. Translating it yields CASSLSLSGIIYGYTF.

Comments on this clone: At one end the junction does not follow the germline gene, possibly because of a read error. This sequence joins TRBV4-2 and TRBJ2-3; D uncertain. Germline V gives CDR1 LGHNA, CDR2 YNFKEQ. This CDR3 has 12 residues. The CDR3: CASGQALDTQYF. CDR3 DNA sequence: TGTGCCAGCGGCCAAGCTTTAGATACGCAGTATTTT.

The rearrangement links TRBV5-1 to TRBJ2-1, with 9 bases lining up with TRBD1. The CDR3 runs 14 residues. Germline V CDR1 and CDR2: SGHRS, YFSETQ. The V and J ends lost 4 bases and 4 bases, in that order; junction bases with no gene match: 3. CDR3 amino acids: CASSSGTGYNEQFF. CDR3 nucleotide sequence: TGCGCCAGCAGCAGCGGGACAGGGTACAATGAGCAGTTCTTC.

This clone has at least ten counts. The CDR3 sequence: CASSTPLGTSLYEQYF. CDR3 in DNA: TGTGCCAGCAGTACTCCCCTGGGGACTAGCTTGTACGAGCAGTACTTC. This rearrangement joins TRBV28 to TRBJ2-7; 9 nucleotides line up with TRBD2. This CDR3 region has 16 residues. Germline-derived CDR1 and CDR2 are MDHEN and SYDVKM. V shed 5 bases and J 4 bases; nucleotides not matched to a gene: 12.

This chain uses TRBV9 with TRBJ1-1; no firm D call. The V gene lost 3 bases and the J gene lost 4 bases, with 7 bases spanning the gap. CDR3 length: 12 amino acids. In germline, CDR1 is SGDLS, CDR2 YYNGEE. The CDR3 nucleotides are TGTGCCAGCAGCGGAAGCTCCACTGAAGCTTTCTTT. It specifies CASSGSSTEAFF.

This clone was recorded a few times. This sequence joins TRBV7-9 and TRBJ2-1; D ambiguous. V was clipped by 5 bases and J by 8 bases, with 13 bases between them. The CDR3 spans 13 residues. CDR1 is SEHNR and CDR2 is FQNEAQ in the germline V gene (reference sequence). CDR3 loop: CASSVGPEDEQFF. CDR3 in DNA: TGTGCCAGCAGCGTCGGGCCCGAGGATGAGCAGTTCTTC. The full variable domain, rest sourced from reference TRBV7-9 and TRBJ2-1, is DTGVSQNPRHKITKRGQNVTFRCDPISEHNRLYWYRQTLGQGPEFLTYFQNEAQLEKSRLLSDRFSAERPKGSFSTLEIQRTEQGDSAMYLCASSVGPEDEQFFGPGTRLTVL.